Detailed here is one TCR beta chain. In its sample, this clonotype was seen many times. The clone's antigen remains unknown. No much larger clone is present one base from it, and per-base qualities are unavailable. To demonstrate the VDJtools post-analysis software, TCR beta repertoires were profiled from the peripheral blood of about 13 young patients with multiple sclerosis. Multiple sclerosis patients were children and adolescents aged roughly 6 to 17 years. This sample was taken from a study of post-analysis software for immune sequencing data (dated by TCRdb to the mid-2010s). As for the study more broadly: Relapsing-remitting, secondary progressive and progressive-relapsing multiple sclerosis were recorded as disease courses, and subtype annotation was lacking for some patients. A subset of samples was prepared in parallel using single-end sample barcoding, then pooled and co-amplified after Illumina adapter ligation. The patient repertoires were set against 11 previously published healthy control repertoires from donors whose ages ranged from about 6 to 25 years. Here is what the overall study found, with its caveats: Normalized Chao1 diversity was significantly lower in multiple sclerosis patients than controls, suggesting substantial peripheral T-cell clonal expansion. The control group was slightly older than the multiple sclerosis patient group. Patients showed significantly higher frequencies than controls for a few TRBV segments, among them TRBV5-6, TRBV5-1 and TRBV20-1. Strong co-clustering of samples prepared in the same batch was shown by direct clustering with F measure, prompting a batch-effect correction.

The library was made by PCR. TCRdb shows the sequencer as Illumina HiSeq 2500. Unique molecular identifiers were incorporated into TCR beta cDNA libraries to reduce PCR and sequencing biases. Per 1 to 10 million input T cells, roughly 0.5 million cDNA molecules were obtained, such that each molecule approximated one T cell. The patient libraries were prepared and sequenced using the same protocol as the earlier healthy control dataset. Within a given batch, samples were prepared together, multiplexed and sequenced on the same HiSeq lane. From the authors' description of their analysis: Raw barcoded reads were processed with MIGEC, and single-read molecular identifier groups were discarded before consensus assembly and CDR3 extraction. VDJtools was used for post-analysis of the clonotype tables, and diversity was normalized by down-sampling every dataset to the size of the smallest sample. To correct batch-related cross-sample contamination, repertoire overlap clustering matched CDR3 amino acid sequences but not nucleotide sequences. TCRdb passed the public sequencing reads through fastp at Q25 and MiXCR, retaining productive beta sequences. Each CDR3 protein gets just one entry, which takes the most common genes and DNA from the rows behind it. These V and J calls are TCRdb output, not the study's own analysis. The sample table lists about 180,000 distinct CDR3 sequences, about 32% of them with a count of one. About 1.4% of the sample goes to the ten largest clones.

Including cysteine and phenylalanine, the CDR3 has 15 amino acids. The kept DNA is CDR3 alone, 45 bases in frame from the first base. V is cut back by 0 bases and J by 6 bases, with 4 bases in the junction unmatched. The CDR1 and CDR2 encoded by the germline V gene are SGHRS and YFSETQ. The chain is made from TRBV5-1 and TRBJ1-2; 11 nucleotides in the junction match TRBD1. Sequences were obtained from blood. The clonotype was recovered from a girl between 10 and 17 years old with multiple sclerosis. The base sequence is TGCGCCAGCAGCTTGGGGACAGGGGGCCTTAATGGCTACACCTTC. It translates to CASSLGTGGLNGYTF.